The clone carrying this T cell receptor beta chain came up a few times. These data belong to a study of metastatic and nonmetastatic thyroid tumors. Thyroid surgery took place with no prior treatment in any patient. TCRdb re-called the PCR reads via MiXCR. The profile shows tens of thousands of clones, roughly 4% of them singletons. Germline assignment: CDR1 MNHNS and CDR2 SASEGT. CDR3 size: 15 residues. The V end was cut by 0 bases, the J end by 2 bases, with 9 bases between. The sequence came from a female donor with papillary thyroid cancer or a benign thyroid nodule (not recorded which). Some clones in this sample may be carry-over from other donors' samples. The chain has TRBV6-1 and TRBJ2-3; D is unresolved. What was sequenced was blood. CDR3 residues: CASSEAVGSTDTQYF. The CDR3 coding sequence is TGTGCCAGCAGTGAAGCGGTAGGGTCCACAGATACGCAGTATTTT.